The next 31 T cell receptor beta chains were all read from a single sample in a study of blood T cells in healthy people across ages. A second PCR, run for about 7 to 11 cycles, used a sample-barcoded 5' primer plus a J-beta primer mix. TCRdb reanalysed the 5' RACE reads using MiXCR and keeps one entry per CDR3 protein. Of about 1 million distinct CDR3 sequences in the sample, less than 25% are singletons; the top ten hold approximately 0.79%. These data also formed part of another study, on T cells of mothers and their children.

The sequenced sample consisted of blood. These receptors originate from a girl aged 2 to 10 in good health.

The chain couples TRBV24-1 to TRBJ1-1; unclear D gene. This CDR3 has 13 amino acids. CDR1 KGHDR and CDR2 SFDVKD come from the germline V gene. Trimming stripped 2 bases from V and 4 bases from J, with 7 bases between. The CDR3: CATSDSRGTEAFF. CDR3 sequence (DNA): TGTGCCACCAGTGATTCCCGGGGCACTGAAGCTTTCTTT.

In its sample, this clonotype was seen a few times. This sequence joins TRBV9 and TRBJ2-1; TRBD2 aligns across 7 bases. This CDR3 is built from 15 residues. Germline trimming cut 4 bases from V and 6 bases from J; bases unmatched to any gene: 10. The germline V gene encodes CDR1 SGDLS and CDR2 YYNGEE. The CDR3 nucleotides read TGTGCCAGCAGCCTCAGCGGGACGATCGGCAATGAGCAGTTCTTC. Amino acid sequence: CASSLSGTIGNEQFF.

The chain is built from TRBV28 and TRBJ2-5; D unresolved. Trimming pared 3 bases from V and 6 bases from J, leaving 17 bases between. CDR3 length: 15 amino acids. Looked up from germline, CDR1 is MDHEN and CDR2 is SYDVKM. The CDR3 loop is CASSFQGRGGQTQYF. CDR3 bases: TGTGCCAGCAGTTTCCAAGGCCGAGGTGGGCAGACCCAGTACTTC.

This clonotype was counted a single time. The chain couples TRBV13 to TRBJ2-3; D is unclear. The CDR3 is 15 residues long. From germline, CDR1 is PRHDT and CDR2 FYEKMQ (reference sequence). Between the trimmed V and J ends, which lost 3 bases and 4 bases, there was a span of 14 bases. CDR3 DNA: TGTGCCAGCAGCTTTGCGGCCCTTGCCCCAGATACGCAGTATTTT. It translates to CASSFAALAPDTQYF.

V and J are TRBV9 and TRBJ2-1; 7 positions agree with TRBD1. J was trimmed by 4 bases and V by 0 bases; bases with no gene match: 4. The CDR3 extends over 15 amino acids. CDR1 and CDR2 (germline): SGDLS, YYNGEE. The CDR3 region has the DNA TGTGCCAGCAGCGTAGCCGGGGACAGATACAATGAGCAGTTCTTC. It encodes CASSVAGDRYNEQFF.

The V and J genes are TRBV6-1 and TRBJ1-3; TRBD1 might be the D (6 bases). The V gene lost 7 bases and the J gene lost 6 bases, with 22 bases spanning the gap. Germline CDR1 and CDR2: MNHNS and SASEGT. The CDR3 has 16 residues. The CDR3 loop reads CASTTGYRALPNTIYF. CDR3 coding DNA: TGTGCCAGCACCACGGGGTACAGGGCCCTTCCAAACACCATATATTTT.

The CDR3 sequence is CASSDSPGATPLHF. In DNA, the CDR3 is TGTGCCAGCAGTGACTCCCCAGGGGCAACACCCCTCCACTTT. This sequence joins TRBV6-4 and TRBJ1-6, with a possible D match to TRBD1 (6 bases). Per germline, CDR1 MRHNA and CDR2 SNTAGT. Trimming stripped 0 bases from V and 11 bases from J, with 11 bases between. This CDR3 contains 14 residues.

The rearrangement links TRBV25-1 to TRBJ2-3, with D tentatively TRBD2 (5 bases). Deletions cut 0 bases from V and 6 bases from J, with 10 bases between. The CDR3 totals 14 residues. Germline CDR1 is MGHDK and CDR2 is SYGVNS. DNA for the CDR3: TGTGCCAGCAGTGAATATGGGAGCGAGGATACGCAGTATTTT. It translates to CASSEYGSEDTQYF.

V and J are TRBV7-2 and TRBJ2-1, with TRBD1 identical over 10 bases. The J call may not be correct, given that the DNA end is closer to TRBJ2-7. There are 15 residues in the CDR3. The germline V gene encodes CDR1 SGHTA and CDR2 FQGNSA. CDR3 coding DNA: TGTGCCAGCAGCGAGAGACAGGGGGCCATGTGGGAGCAGTACTTC. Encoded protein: CASSERQGAMWEQYF.

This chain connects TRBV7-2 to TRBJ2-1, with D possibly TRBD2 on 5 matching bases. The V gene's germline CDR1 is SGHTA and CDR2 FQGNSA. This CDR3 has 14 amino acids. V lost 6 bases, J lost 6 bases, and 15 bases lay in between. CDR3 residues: CASSAEATSNEQFF. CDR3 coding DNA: TGTGCCAGCAGTGCGGAGGCAACCTCCAATGAGCAGTTCTTC. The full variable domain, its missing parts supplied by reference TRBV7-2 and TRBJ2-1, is GAGVSQSPSNKVTEKGKDVELRCDPISGHTALYWYRQSLGQGLEFLIYFQGNSAPDKSGLPSDRFSAERTGGSVSTLTIQRTQQEDSAVYLCASSAEATSNEQFFGPGTRLTVL.

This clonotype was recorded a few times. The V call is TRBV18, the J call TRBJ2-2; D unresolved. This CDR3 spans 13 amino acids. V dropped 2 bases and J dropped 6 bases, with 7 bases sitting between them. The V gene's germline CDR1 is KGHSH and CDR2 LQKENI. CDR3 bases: TGTGCCAGCTCACCAGTGGTTGCCGGGGAGCTGTTTTTT. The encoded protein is CASSPVVAGELFF.

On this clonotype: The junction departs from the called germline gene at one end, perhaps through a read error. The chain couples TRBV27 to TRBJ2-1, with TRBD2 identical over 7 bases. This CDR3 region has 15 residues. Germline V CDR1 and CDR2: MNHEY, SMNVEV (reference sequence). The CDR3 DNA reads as TGTGCCTGCAGTTTGGCTAGCGGAAGCTACAATGAGCAGTTCTTC. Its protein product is CACSLASGSYNEQFF.

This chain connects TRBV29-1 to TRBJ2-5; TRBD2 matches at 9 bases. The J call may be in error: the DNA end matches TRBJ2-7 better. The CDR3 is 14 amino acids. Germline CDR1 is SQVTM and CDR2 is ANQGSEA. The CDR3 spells CSVGASGISYEQYF. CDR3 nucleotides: TGCAGCGTCGGGGCTAGCGGGATCTCCTACGAGCAGTACTTC.

CDR3 loop: CASSLDESSYNSPLHF. The DNA for the CDR3 is TGTGCCAGCAGCTTAGATGAGAGCTCCTATAATTCACCCCTCCACTTT. The chain uses TRBV7-9 and TRBJ1-6; D is unresolved. This CDR3 is built from 16 residues. Germline V CDR1 and CDR2: SEHNR, FQNEAQ (reference sequence). V dropped 1 base and J dropped 0 bases, with 7 bases sitting between them.

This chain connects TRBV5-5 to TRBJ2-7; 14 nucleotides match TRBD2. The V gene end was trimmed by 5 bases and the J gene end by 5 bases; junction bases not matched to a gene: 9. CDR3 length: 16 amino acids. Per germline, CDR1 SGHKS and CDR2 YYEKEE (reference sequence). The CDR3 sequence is CASSRRLAGGLDEQYF. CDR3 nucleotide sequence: TGTGCCAGCAGTCGGAGACTAGCGGGGGGGCTCGACGAGCAGTACTTC.

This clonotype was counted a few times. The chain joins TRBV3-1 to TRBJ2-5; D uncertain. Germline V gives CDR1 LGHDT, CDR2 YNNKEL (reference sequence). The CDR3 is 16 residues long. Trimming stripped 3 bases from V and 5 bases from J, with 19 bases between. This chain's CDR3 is CASSHQDPADDETQYF. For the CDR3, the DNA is TGTGCCAGCAGCCATCAAGATCCCGCGGACGATGAGACCCAGTACTTC.

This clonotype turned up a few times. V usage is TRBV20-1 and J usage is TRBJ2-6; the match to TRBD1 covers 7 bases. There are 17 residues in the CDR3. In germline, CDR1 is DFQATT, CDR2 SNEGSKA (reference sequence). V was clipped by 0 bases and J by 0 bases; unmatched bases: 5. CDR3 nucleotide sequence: TGCAGTGCTAGAGATCGTACAGGGGCCTCTGGGGCCAACGTCCTGACTTTC. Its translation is CSARDRTGASGANVLTF.

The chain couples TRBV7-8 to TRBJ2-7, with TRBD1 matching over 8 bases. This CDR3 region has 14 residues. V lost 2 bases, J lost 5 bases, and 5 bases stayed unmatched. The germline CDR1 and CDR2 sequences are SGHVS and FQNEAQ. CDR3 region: CASSLTQGANEQYF. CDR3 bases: TGTGCCAGCAGCTTAACCCAGGGGGCTAACGAGCAGTACTTC.

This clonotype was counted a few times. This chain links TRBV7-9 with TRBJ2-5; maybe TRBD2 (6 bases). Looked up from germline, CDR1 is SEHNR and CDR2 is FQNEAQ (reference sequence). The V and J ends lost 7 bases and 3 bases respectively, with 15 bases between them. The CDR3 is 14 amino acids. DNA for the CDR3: TGTGCCAGCATCGCAGGACTACTAAAAGAGACCCAGTACTTC. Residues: CASIAGLLKETQYF.

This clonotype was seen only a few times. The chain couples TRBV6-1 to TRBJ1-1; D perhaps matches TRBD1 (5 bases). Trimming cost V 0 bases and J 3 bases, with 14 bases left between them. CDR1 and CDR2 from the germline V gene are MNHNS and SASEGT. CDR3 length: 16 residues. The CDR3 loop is CASSEASALGDTEAFF. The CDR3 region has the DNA TGTGCCAGCAGTGAAGCCTCAGCCTTAGGGGACACTGAAGCTTTCTTT.

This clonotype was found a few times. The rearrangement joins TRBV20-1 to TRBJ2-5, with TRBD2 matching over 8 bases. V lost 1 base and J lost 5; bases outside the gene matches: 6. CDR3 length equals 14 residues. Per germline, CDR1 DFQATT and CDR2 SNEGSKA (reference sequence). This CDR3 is CSARGSGSGETQYF. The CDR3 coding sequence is TGCAGTGCTAGAGGGAGCGGGAGTGGGGAGACCCAGTACTTC.

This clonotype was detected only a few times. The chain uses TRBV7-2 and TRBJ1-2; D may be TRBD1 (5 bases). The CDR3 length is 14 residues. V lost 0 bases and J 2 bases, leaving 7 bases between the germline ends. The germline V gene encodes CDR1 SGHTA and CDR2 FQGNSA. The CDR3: CASSLAWTNYGYTF. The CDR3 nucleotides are TGTGCCAGCAGCTTAGCATGGACAAACTATGGCTACACCTTC.

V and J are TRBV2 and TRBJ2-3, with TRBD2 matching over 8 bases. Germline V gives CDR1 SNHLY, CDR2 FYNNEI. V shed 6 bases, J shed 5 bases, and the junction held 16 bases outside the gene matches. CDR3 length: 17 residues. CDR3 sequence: CASRAFERGTQGDTQYF. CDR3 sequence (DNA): TGTGCCAGCAGGGCCTTCGAGCGGGGGACACAGGGAGATACGCAGTATTTT.

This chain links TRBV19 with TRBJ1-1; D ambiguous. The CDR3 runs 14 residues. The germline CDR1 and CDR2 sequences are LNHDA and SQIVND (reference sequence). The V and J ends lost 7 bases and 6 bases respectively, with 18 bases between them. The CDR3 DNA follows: TGTGCCAGTAAATCCGGTTTGAGGGAACCTGAAGCTTTCTTT. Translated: CASKSGLREPEAFF.

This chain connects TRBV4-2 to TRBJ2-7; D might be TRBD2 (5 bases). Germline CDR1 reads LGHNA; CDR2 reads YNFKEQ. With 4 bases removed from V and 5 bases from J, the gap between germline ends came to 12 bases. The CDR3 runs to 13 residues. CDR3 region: CASSRGGRNEQYF. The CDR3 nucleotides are TGTGCCAGCAGCCGCGGAGGAAGGAACGAGCAGTACTTC.

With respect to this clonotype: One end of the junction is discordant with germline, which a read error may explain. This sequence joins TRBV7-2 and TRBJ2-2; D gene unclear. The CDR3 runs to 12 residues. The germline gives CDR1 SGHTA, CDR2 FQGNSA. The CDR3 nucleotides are TGTGCCAGCAGCTTGAACGCCGGGGAGCTGTTTTTT. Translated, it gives CASSLNAGELFF.

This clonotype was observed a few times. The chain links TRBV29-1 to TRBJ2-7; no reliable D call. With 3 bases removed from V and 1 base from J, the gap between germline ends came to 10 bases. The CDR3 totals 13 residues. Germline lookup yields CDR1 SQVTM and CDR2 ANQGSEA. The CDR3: CSVEIRRSYEQYF. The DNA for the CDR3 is TGCAGCGTTGAGATCAGGAGATCCTACGAGCAGTACTTC.

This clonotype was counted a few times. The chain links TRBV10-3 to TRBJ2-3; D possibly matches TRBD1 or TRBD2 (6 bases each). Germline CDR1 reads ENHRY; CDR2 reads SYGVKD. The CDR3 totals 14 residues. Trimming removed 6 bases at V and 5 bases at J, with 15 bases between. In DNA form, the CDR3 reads TGTGCCATCAGGACAGGCGGGGCTGGAGATACGCAGTATTTT. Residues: CAIRTGGAGDTQYF.

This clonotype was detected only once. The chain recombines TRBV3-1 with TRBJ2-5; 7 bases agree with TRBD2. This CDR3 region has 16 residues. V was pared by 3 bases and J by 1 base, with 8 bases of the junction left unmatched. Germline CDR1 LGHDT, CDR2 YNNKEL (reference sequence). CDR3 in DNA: TGTGCCAGCAGCCATGACGCCCAGCGGGGCCAAGAGACCCAGTACTTC. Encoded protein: CASSHDAQRGQETQYF.

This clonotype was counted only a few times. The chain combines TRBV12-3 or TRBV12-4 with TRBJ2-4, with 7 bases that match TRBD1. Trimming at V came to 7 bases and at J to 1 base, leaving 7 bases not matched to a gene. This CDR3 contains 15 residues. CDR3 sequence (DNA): TGTGCCAGCACCACACCGACAGGGGCCAAAAACATTCAGTACTTC. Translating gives CASTTPTGAKNIQYF.

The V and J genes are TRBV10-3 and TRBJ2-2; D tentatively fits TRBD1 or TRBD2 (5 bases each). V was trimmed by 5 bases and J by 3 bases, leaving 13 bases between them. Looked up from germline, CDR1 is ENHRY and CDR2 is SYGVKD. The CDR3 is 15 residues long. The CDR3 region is CAISWTLGDTGELFF. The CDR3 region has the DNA TGTGCCATCAGTTGGACATTGGGGGACACCGGGGAGCTGTTTTTT.